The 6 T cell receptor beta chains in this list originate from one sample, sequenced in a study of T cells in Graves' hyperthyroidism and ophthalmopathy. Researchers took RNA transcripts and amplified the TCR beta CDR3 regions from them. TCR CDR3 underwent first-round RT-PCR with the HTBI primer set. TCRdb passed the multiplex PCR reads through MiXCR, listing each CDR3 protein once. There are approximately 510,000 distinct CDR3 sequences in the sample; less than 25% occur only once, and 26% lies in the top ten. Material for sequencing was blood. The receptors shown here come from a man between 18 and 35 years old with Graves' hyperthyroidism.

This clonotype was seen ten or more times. This chain's CDR3 is CASSYVGQGLQPQHF. CDR3 nucleotide sequence: TGTGCCAGCAGTTACGTGGGACAGGGCCTTCAGCCCCAGCATTTT. The chain joins TRBV6-2 or TRBV6-3 to TRBJ1-5; the match to TRBD1 covers 9 bases. CDR3 length: 15 residues. Germline V gene sequence: CDR1 MNHEY, CDR2 SVGEGT. V lost 2 bases to trimming and J lost 6 bases; unmatched junction nucleotides: 5.

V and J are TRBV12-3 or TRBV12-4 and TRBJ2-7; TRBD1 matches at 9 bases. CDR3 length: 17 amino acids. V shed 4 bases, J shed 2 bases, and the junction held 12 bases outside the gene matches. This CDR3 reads CASSSGGGQGIAYEQYF. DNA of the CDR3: TGTGCCAGCAGTTCTGGGGGGGGACAGGGCATAGCCTACGAGCAGTACTTC.

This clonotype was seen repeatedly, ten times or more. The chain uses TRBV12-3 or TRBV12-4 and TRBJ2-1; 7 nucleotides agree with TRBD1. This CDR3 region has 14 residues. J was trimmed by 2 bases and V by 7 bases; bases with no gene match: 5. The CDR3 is CASTLDRAYNEQFF. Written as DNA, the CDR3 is TGTGCCAGCACCCTTGACAGGGCCTACAATGAGCAGTTCTTC.

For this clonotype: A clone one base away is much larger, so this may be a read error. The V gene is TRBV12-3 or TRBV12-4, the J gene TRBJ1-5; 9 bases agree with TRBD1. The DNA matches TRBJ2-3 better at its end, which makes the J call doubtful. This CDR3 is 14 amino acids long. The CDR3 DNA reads TGTGCCAGCATAACCGACAGGGGGGGGCAGCCCCAGTATTTT. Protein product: CASITDRGGQPQYF.

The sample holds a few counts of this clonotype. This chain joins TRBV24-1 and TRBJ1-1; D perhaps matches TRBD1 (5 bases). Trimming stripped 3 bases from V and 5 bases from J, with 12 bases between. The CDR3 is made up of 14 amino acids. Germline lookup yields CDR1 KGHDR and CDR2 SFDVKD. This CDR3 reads CATSDPSGETEAFF. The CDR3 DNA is TGTGCCACCAGTGATCCCTCGGGGGAGACTGAAGCTTTCTTT.

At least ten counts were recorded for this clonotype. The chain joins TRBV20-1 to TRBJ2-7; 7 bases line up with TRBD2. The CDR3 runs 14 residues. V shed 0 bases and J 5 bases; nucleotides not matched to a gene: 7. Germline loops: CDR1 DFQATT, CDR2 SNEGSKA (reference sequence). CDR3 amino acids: CSAREAGEGNEQYF. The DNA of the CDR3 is TGCAGTGCTAGAGAGGCCGGGGAGGGTAACGAGCAGTACTTC.